The subject of this entry is one T cell receptor (beta chain). Germline loops: CDR1 SNHLY, CDR2 FYNNEI. The length of the CDR3 is 13 residues. V lost 5 bases and J lost 5, with 10 bases in between. The authors extracted RNA and reverse transcribed it into cDNA as the sequencing template. Sequencing was performed with immunoSEQ multiplex PCR; in TCRdb, only in-frame clones are kept and a portion is missing. The table shows roughly 200,000 clones, with about 61% occurring only once. This record belongs to a study of CD8+ T cells in alopecia areata. Sequencing input: CD8+ T cells sorted from blood. The receptor comes from a human donor in good health. The chain combines TRBV2 with TRBJ1-5; possibly TRBD1 for D (5 bases). This chain's CDR3 is CASSRDSDQPQHF. CDR3 nucleotides: TGTGCCAGCAGTAGGGACTCCGATCAGCCCCAGCATTTT.